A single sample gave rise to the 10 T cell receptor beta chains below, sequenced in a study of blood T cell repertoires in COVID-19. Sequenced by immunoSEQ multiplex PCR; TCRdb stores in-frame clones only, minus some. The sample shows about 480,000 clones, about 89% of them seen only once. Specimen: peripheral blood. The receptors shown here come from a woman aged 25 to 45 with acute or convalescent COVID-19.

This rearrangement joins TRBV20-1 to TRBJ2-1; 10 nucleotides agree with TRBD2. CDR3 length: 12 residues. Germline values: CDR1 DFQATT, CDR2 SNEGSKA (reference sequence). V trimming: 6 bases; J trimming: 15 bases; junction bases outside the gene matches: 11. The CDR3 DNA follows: TGCAGTGCGAGTACCCGAGGGACTAGCGTGTTCTTC. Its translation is CSASTRGTSVFF.

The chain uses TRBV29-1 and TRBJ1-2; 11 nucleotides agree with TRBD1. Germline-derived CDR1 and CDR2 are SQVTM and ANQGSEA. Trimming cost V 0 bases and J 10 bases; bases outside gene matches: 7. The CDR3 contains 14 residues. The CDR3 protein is CSVEDRGTGGSYTF. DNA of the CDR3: TGCAGCGTTGAAGATAGGGGGACAGGGGGTTCCTACACCTTC.

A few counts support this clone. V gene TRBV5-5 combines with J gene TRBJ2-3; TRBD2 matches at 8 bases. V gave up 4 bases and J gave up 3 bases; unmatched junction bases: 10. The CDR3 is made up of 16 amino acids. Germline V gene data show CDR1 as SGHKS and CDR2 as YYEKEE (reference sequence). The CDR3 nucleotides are TGTGCCAGCAGCCCCGTCGCGGGGGGTTCTACAGATACGCAGTATTTT. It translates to CASSPVAGGSTDTQYF.

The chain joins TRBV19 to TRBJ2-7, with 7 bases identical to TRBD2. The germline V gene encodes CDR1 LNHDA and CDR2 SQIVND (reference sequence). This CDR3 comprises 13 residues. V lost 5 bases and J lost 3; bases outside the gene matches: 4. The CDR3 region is CASSFQRGYEQYF. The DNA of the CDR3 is TGTGCCAGTAGTTTTCAGCGGGGCTACGAGCAGTACTTC. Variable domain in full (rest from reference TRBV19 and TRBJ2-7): DGGITQSPKYLFRKEGQNVTLSCEQNLNHDAMYWYRQDPGQGLRLIYYSQIVNDFQKGDIAEGYSVSREKKESFPLTVTSAQKNPTAFYLCASSFQRGYEQYFGPGTRLTVT.

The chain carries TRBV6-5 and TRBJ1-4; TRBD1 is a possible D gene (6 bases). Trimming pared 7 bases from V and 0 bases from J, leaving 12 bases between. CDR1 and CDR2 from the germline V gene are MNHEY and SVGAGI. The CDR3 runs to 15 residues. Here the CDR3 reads CASTRQDATNEKLFF. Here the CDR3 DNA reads TGTGCCAGCACAAGACAGGATGCAACTAATGAAAAACTGTTTTTT.

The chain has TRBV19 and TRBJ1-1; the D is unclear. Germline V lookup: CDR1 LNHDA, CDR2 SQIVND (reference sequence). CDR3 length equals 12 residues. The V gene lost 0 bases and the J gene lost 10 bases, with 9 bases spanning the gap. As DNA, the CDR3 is TGTGCCAGTAGTATAGATCAGCGGGGAGCTTTCTTT. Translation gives CASSIDQRGAFF.

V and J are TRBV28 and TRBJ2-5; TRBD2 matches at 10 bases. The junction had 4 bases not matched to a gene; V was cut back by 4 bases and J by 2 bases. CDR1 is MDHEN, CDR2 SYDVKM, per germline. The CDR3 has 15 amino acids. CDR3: CASSSGLAVQETQYF. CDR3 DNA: TGTGCCAGCAGTTCCGGACTAGCGGTTCAAGAGACCCAGTACTTC.

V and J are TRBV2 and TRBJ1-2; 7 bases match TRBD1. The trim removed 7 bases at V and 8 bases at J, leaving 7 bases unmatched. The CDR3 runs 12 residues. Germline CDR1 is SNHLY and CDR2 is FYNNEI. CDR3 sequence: CASTRQGGGYTF. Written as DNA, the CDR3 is TGTGCCAGCACCCGACAGGGTGGAGGCTACACCTTC.

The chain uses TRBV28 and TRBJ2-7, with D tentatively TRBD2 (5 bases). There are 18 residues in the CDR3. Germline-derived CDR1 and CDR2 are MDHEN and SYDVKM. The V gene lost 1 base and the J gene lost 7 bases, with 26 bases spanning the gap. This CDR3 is CASSLFRGPTNGLGEQYF. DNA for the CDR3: TGTGCCAGCAGTTTATTCCGCGGGCCAACTAATGGGCTAGGGGAGCAGTACTTC.

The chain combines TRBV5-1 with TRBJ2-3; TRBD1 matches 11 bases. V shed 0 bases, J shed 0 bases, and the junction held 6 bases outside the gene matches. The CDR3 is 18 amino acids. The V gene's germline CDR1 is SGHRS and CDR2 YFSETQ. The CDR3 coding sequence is TGCGCCAGCAGCTTGGGGACAGGGGGCGAAGTTAGCACAGATACGCAGTATTTT. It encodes CASSLGTGGEVSTDTQYF. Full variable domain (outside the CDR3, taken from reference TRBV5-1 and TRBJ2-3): KAGVTQTPRYLIKTRGQQVTLSCSPISGHRSVSWYQQTPGQGLQFLFEYFSETQRNKGNFPGRFSGRQFSNSRSEMNVSTLELGDSALYLCASSLGTGGEVSTDTQYFGPGTRLTVL.